This T cell receptor (beta chain) emerged from a study of CD8 T cell repertoires and HIV-1 epitope variants. Their cognate antigens are unknown. This table comes from immunoSEQ multiplex PCR, and its TCRdb copy is limited to in-frame clones, with some not included. The repertoire consists of roughly 6,600 clones, with about 64% occurring once and the leading ten covering less than 50%. The specimen sequenced was cultured CD8+ T cells derived from PBMCs. The source is a male donor with HIV.

The gene calls are TRBV6-5 and TRBJ1-5; D ambiguous. Looked up from germline, CDR1 is MNHEY and CDR2 is SVGAGI. The CDR3 is made up of 15 amino acids. V lost 2 bases to trimming and J lost 6 bases, with 14 bases between them. The CDR3 region has the DNA TGTGCCAGCAGTTACGAGGGCGCCCCGGGTCAGCCCCAGCATTTT. This translates into CASSYEGAPGQPQHF.